One and the same sample provided the 24 T cell receptor beta chains below, sequenced in a study of T-cell memory formation after mild COVID-19. TCRdb ran MiXCR on the 5' RACE reads and lists one entry per CDR3 protein. The table records 400,000 to 500,000 distinct CDR3 sequences, 15% to 20% of them present only once. Sample: PBMCs or a T cell subset sorted from them (not recorded which). All receptors derive from an adult woman who had mild COVID-19 (a few samples of this study predate the infection). Cell type and time point are not known.

The genes are TRBV7-9 and TRBJ1-2, with 7 positions matching TRBD1. J was trimmed by 8 bases and V by 5 bases; bases with no gene match: 11. The CDR3 has 14 amino acids. Germline V gene lookup returns CDR1 SEHNR and CDR2 FQNEAQ (reference sequence). CDR3 sequence reads: CASSTRRDSGGYTF. The CDR3 DNA follows: TGTGCCAGCAGCACACGGAGGGACAGTGGAGGCTACACCTTC.

This clonotype was detected only a few times. The chain joins TRBV12-3 or TRBV12-4 to TRBJ2-3; the match to TRBD1 covers 8 bases. The CDR3 contains 16 residues. V was clipped by 8 bases and J by 0 bases; unmatched bases: 10. DNA for the CDR3: TGTGCCAGCGGATTATTGACAGGGGAGAGCACAGATACGCAGTATTTT. Encoded protein: CASGLLTGESTDTQYF.

The chain couples TRBV30 to TRBJ1-2, with a tentative D call TRBD1 (6 bases). The CDR3 loop spans 11 amino acids. Germline V gene sequence: CDR1 GTSNPN, CDR2 SVGIG (reference sequence). Trimming cost V 4 bases and J 6 bases, with 9 bases left between them. In DNA, the CDR3 is TGTGCCTGGACAGAGGGGGATGGCTACACCTTC. Its translation is CAWTEGDGYTF.

This clonotype has at least ten counts. J is TRBJ2-1 and V is TRBV6-1; TRBD2 is a possible D gene (5 bases). Trimming shortened V by 5 bases and J by 5 bases, and 19 bases separated the two germline ends. Looked up from germline, CDR1 is MNHNS and CDR2 is SASEGT. This CDR3 comprises 16 residues. CDR3 in amino acids: CASSLELGLLNNEQFF. CDR3 nucleotides: TGTGCCAGCAGTCTCGAACTTGGACTTCTTAACAATGAGCAGTTCTTC.

This chain connects TRBV9 to TRBJ1-2; no reliable D call. This CDR3 has 11 residues. Trimming removed 4 bases at V and 5 bases at J, with 6 bases between. CDR1 is SGDLS and CDR2 is YYNGEE in the germline V gene. CDR3 protein: CASSNGYGYTF. CDR3 nucleotide sequence: TGTGCCAGCAGCAACGGTTATGGCTACACCTTC.

There are a few counts of this clonotype. This sequence joins TRBV7-2 and TRBJ2-1, with unresolved D. Germline loops: CDR1 SGHTA, CDR2 FQGNSA. This CDR3 contains 15 residues. Trimming took off 4 bases at V and 7 bases at J, with 17 bases between the two ends. CDR3 sequence: CASSWGRLGINEQFF. The CDR3 DNA is TGTGCCAGCAGCTGGGGAAGGCTAGGGATAAATGAGCAGTTCTTC.

In DNA, the CDR3 is TGTGCCACCAGCAGAGATCGCGCAGGGACCTACAATGAGCAGTTCTTC. Its protein is CATSRDRAGTYNEQFF. The chain has TRBV15 and TRBJ2-1; maybe TRBD1 (5 bases). Trimming took off 0 bases at V and 2 bases at J, with 11 bases between the two ends. The CDR3 is made up of 16 amino acids. Germline lookup yields CDR1 LNHNV and CDR2 YYDKDF (reference sequence).

This clonotype was recorded a few times. V is TRBV6-5 and J is TRBJ2-4; TRBD2 might be the D (5 bases). V lost 2 bases and J lost 0, with 11 bases in between. Germline V gene lookup returns CDR1 MNHEY and CDR2 SVGAGI. This CDR3 has 16 amino acids. DNA for the CDR3: TGTGCCAGCAGTTACGACTATGTGGTAGCCAAAAACATTCAGTACTTC. This encodes CASSYDYVVAKNIQYF.

This clonotype occurred a few times. This sequence joins TRBV10-3 and TRBJ2-7; D call uncertain. Germline V gene sequence: CDR1 ENHRY, CDR2 SYGVKD. This CDR3 contains 13 residues. V lost 3 bases, J lost 1 base, and 7 bases lay in between. The CDR3 sequence: CAISDMASYEQYF. CDR3 sequence (DNA): TGTGCCATCAGTGACATGGCTTCCTACGAGCAGTACTTC.

This clonotype showed up just once. The rearrangement links TRBV20-1 to TRBJ2-3; 13 bases map to TRBD2. CDR1 and CDR2 (germline): DFQATT, SNEGSKA (reference sequence). The CDR3 loop spans 16 amino acids. Germline trimming cut 5 bases from V and 4 bases from J; bases unmatched to any gene: 9. CDR3 coding DNA: TGCAGTGCTTCCTGGACTAGCGGGGGAAGGCCAGATACGCAGTATTTT. Translating gives CSASWTSGGRPDTQYF.

This clonotype was seen a few times. J is TRBJ1-1 and V is TRBV2, with 8 bases matching TRBD1. J was trimmed by 1 base and V by 1 base; bases with no gene match: 11. Germline V gene data show CDR1 as SNHLY and CDR2 as FYNNEI. The CDR3 is 18 amino acids. In DNA, the CDR3 is TGTGCCAGCAGTGAAGACCCCGGGACAGGATGGTGGAACACTGAAGCTTTCTTT. Translated, it gives CASSEDPGTGWWNTEAFF.

This clonotype was seen a few times. The V and J genes are TRBV3-1 and TRBJ2-1; 8 bases match TRBD1. The germline V gene has CDR1 LGHDT and CDR2 YNNKEL (reference sequence). CDR3 length: 14 amino acids. J was trimmed by 6 bases and V by 6 bases; bases with no gene match: 7. The CDR3 region is CASSEAGGGNEQFF. Written as DNA, the CDR3 is TGTGCCAGCAGTGAAGCAGGGGGCGGCAATGAGCAGTTCTTC.

This clonotype was detected a few times. J is TRBJ1-2 and V is TRBV12-3 or TRBV12-4, with TRBD1 matching over 9 bases. This CDR3 contains 17 residues. Germline trimming cut 5 bases from V and 5 bases from J; bases unmatched to any gene: 15. The CDR3 loop reads CASSPGTGPLLRYGYTF. The CDR3 bases are TGTGCCAGCAGTCCCGGGACAGGGCCCCTCTTAAGATATGGCTACACCTTC.

This clonotype showed up just a few times. The chain employs TRBV12-3 or TRBV12-4 and TRBJ1-4; no clear D. The CDR3 runs 16 residues. V lost 5 bases, J lost 4 bases, and 17 bases lay in between. The CDR3 DNA follows: TGTGCCAGCAGTCGTGGGTGGCAGACAAATAATGAAAAACTGTTTTTT. It specifies CASSRGWQTNNEKLFF.

This clonotype appeared a few times. A read error may account for a junction end that differs from germline. This sequence joins TRBV12-3 or TRBV12-4 and TRBJ2-1; TRBD2 matches at 10 bases. The CDR3 sequence is 11 residues long. The CDR3 protein is CASSIAGGAFF. DNA of the CDR3: TGTGCCAGCAGTATAGCGGGGGGCGCGTTCTTC.

A few counts support this clonotype. The CDR3 is CASSFGTSGHNEQFF. DNA for the CDR3: TGTGCCAGCAGCTTCGGGACTAGCGGCCACAATGAGCAGTTCTTC. The J gene is TRBJ2-1, the V gene TRBV12-3 or TRBV12-4; TRBD2 matches at 11 bases. CDR3 length equals 15 residues. Trimming at V came to 6 bases and at J to 5 bases, leaving 6 bases not matched to a gene.

There are a few counts of this clonotype. CDR3 sequence (DNA): TGTGCCAGCAGTTTTCTTGGCTCTGGAAACACCATATATTTT. Amino acid sequence: CASSFLGSGNTIYF. V usage is TRBV12-3 or TRBV12-4 and J usage is TRBJ1-3; D is unclear. The CDR3 runs 14 residues. V lost 3 bases, J lost 0 bases, and 6 bases lay in between.

The chain employs TRBV5-6 and TRBJ2-2, with 8 bases aligning to TRBD2. This CDR3 has 16 residues. Germline assignment: CDR1 SGHDT and CDR2 YYEEEE. The J segment lost 4 bases and the V segment lost 3 bases, leaving 8 bases of the junction unmatched. The chain's CDR3 is CASSYQREWSTGELFF. CDR3 in DNA: TGTGCCAGCAGCTACCAGCGGGAGTGGAGCACCGGGGAGCTGTTTTTT.

This clonotype was counted between two and nine times. The chain recombines TRBV30 with TRBJ1-1; D not resolved. CDR1 is GTSNPN, CDR2 SVGIG, per germline (reference sequence). The V and J ends lost 0 bases and 6 bases respectively, with 8 bases between them. The CDR3 extends over 12 amino acids. The CDR3 spells CAWSVPFAEAFF. CDR3 nucleotide sequence: TGTGCCTGGAGTGTCCCATTTGCTGAAGCTTTCTTT.

This clonotype was seen only a few times. The chain employs TRBV29-1 and TRBJ2-2; no definite D call. Germline loops: CDR1 SQVTM, CDR2 ANQGSEA. V lost 5 bases, J lost 5 bases, and 6 bases lay in between. The CDR3 has 11 residues. The CDR3 region is CSVRKTGELFF. The DNA of the CDR3 is TGCAGCGTTAGGAAAACCGGGGAGCTGTTTTTT.

This clonotype turned up a few times. V usage is TRBV6-6 and J usage is TRBJ2-3, with D unresolved. The germline V and J ends were trimmed by 7 bases and 4 bases, with 15 bases remaining between them. Per germline, CDR1 MNHNY and CDR2 SVGAGI (reference sequence). This CDR3 is 14 amino acids long. The CDR3, as DNA: TGTGCCAGCATCAATGGGATGGTGGCAGATACGCAGTATTTT. Protein: CASINGMVADTQYF.

This chain links TRBV12-3 or TRBV12-4 with TRBJ1-2, with 9 positions matching TRBD1. The CDR3 has 13 residues. The V and J ends lost 6 bases and 8 bases, in that order; junction bases with no gene match: 7. The CDR3 sequence: CASSPGTGLGYTF. The CDR3 DNA is TGTGCCAGCAGCCCTGGGACAGGGTTAGGCTACACCTTC.

The V gene is TRBV2, the J gene TRBJ2-5, with 9 nucleotides matching TRBD2. Germline lookup yields CDR1 SNHLY and CDR2 FYNNEI. The CDR3 loop spans 16 amino acids. V dropped 3 bases and J dropped 4; count of bases not matched to a gene: 9. The CDR3 DNA is TGTGCCAGCAGTGATTGGCGCCTAGCGGGACCAGAGACCCAGTACTTC. Its protein is CASSDWRLAGPETQYF.

The chain combines TRBV4-1 with TRBJ2-2, with D possibly called TRBD1 or TRBD2 (7 bases each). There are 17 residues in the CDR3. V lost 3 bases to trimming and J lost 1 base, with 15 bases between them. Germline-derived CDR1 and CDR2 are MGHRA and YSYEKL. CDR3 sequence: CASSHGEGARNTGELFF. CDR3 sequence (DNA): TGCGCCAGCAGCCACGGGGAGGGGGCCCGGAACACCGGGGAGCTGTTTTTT.